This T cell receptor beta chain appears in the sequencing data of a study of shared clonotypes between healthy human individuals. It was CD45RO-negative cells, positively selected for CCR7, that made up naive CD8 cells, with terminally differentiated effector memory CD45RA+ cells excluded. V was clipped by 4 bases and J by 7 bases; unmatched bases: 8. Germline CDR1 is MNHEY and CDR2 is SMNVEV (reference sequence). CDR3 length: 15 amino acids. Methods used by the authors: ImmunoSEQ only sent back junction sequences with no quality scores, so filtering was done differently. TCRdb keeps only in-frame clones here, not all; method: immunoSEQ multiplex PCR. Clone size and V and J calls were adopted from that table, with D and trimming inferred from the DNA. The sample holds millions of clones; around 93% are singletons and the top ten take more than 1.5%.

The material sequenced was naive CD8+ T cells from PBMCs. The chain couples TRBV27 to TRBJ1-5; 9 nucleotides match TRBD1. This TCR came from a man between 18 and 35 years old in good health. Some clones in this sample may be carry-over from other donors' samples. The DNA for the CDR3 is TGTGCCAGCAGTTCTTACCGGGACAGGGAGCAGCCCCAGCATTTT. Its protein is CASSSYRDREQPQHF.